These 24 T cell receptor beta chains came from one sample sequenced in a study of cytomegalovirus exposure and HLA in healthy donors. PCR primers comprised 60 Vbeta and 13 Jbeta primers. Method: immunoSEQ multiplex PCR; TCRdb's copy keeps in-frame clones and lacks some. The sample lists tens of thousands of clones; roughly 87% were seen once. Sequences were obtained from PBMCs. These receptors came from a woman aged 40 to 50 in good health and CMV-seropositive.

This clone was observed a single time. The chain has TRBV6-5 and TRBJ1-1; D is unresolved. Per germline, CDR1 MNHEY and CDR2 SVGAGI. V lost 8 bases to trimming and J lost 0 bases, with 13 bases between them. This CDR3 is built from 14 residues. CDR3 bases: TGTGCCAGCCAGGAACTTAGGATGAACACTGAAGCTTTCTTT. Translating it yields CASQELRMNTEAFF.

The chain combines TRBV18 with TRBJ1-1; D not resolved. This CDR3 contains 14 residues. Germline CDR1 is KGHSH and CDR2 is LQKENI. Trimming cost V 5 bases and J 1 base, with 11 bases left between them. CDR3 loop: CASSNVAGNTEAFF. The CDR3 DNA reads as TGTGCCAGCTCAAACGTCGCAGGGAACACTGAAGCTTTCTTT.

In nucleotides, the CDR3 is TGTGCCAGCAGCACATCTAGCGGGCCATACGAGCAGTACTTC. This codes for CASSTSSGPYEQYF. The rearrangement uses TRBV11-3 and TRBJ2-7; 8 bases are shared with TRBD2. There are 14 residues in the CDR3. The ends lost 5 bases at V and 4 bases at J; junction bases unmatched: 7. The V gene's germline CDR1 is SGHNT and CDR2 YENEEA.

The CDR3 bases are TGTGCCAGCAGAAGACTTGGAGAAGACATTCAGTACTTC. Protein sequence: CASRRLGEDIQYF. The rearrangement joins TRBV27 to TRBJ2-4; D not certain. CDR3 length: 13 residues. The ends were cut back, 6 bases at V and 8 bases at J, with 14 bases in the middle. Germline-derived CDR1 and CDR2 are MNHEY and SMNVEV (reference sequence).

This clone appeared a few times. The genes are TRBV7-9 and TRBJ1-1; D unclear. With 3 bases removed from V and 2 bases from J, the gap between germline ends came to 19 bases. Germline loops: CDR1 SEHNR, CDR2 FQNEAQ (reference sequence). The CDR3 runs 17 residues. For the CDR3, the DNA is TGTGCCAGCAGCTTGGGAATTGGGAGTCTCCAAAACACTGAAGCTTTCTTT. Encoded protein: CASSLGIGSLQNTEAFF.

CDR3 loop: CASSIGTSGNSRTGELFF. CDR3 DNA sequence: TGTGCCAGTAGTATAGGGACTAGCGGGAACTCCAGGACCGGGGAGCTGTTTTTT. The chain employs TRBV19 and TRBJ2-2; 12 nucleotides align to TRBD2. Trimming at V came to 1 base and at J to 5 bases, leaving 8 bases not matched to a gene. The CDR3 contains 18 residues. Germline loops: CDR1 LNHDA, CDR2 SQIVND (reference sequence).

The chain recombines TRBV9 with TRBJ2-7, with TRBD2 identical over 9 bases. The CDR3 totals 15 residues. V was clipped by 0 bases and J by 5 bases; unmatched bases: 6. Germline CDR1 reads SGDLS; CDR2 reads YYNGEE. CDR3 nucleotides: TGTGCCAGCAGCGTAGCAGGCGGGAGGGCCCACGAGCAGTACTTC. As protein: CASSVAGGRAHEQYF.

The rearrangement joins TRBV19 to TRBJ2-7; a weak D match, TRBD2 (5 bases). This CDR3 contains 13 residues. Germline values: CDR1 LNHDA, CDR2 SQIVND (reference sequence). Between the trimmed V and J ends, which lost 7 bases and 6 bases, there was a span of 16 bases. The CDR3 DNA sequence: TGTGCCAGTAAAGAGAGGTACGAGGGCGAGCAGTACTTC. It yields the protein CASKERYEGEQYF.

V and J are TRBV6-1 and TRBJ1-2, with D possibly being TRBD1 (6 bases). Trimming left V 0 bases short and J 8 bases short, with 13 bases between. CDR1 is MNHNS and CDR2 is SASEGT in the germline V gene. CDR3 length: 14 amino acids. In nucleotides, the CDR3 is TGTGCCAGCAGTGAAGCAAAAACAGGGATGGGCTACACCTTC. Its protein product is CASSEAKTGMGYTF.

V usage is TRBV29-1 and J usage is TRBJ1-2, with no clear D. The CDR3 runs to 13 residues. Trimming removed 1 base at V and 4 bases at J, with 10 bases between. Germline V gives CDR1 SQVTM, CDR2 ANQGSEA. The CDR3 sequence: CSVEATEPYGYTF. DNA of the CDR3: TGCAGCGTTGAAGCTACCGAGCCCTATGGCTACACCTTC.

The V gene is TRBV9, the J gene TRBJ2-6; D remains unclear. CDR1 and CDR2 (germline): SGDLS, YYNGEE. Trimming cost V 0 bases and J 0 bases, with 7 bases left between them. The CDR3 covers 16 residues. CDR3 nucleotide sequence: TGTGCCAGCAGCGTAGGTGGCCTCTCTGGGGCCAACGTCCTGACTTTC. Its translation is CASSVGGLSGANVLTF.

The chain uses TRBV6-1 and TRBJ2-1, with TRBD2 matching 10 bases. Trimming at V came to 4 bases and at J to 8 bases, leaving 8 bases not matched to a gene. Germline CDR1 is MNHNS and CDR2 is SASEGT. CDR3 size: 15 residues. Here the CDR3 reads CASSARAGGIDEQFF. Here the CDR3 DNA reads TGTGCCAGCAGTGCGCGAGCGGGGGGGATCGATGAGCAGTTCTTC.

The chain is built from TRBV5-1 and TRBJ2-1; D perhaps matches TRBD2 (5 bases). The CDR3 sequence is 15 residues long. The germline gives CDR1 SGHRS, CDR2 YFSETQ. V lost 6 bases and J 8 bases, leaving 21 bases between the germline ends. CDR3 coding DNA: TGCGCCAGCATCGCGGGTTCAGCATTGGGTGATGAGCAGTTCTTC. Translation gives CASIAGSALGDEQFF.

V and J are TRBV27 and TRBJ1-2; 12 nucleotides align to TRBD1. CDR1 MNHEY and CDR2 SMNVEV come from the germline V gene (reference sequence). CDR3 length: 15 residues. Trimming at V came to 5 bases and at J to 6 bases, leaving 7 bases not matched to a gene. The CDR3 loop reads CASSTAGTGGHGYTF. For the CDR3, the DNA is TGTGCCAGCAGTACCGCCGGGACAGGGGGCCATGGCTACACCTTC.

The chain recombines TRBV28 with TRBJ2-7; maybe TRBD2 (6 bases). This CDR3 region has 16 residues. Germline V gene sequence: CDR1 MDHEN, CDR2 SYDVKM. The V end lost 1 base, the J end lost 1 base, and 14 bases lay between the germline ends. DNA for the CDR3: TGTGCCAGCAGTTTATCGGAGGGTTTTCCTTCCTACGAGCAGTACTTC. As protein: CASSLSEGFPSYEQYF.

This clone showed up just a few times. This chain joins TRBV29-1 and TRBJ1-1, with a tentative D call TRBD1 (6 bases). The CDR3 has 14 residues. CDR1 is SQVTM, CDR2 ANQGSEA, per germline. The V end lost 5 bases, the J end lost 5 bases, and 18 bases lay between the germline ends. The CDR3 loop is CSVSGGLAGTEAFF. DNA of the CDR3: TGCAGCGTTTCTGGGGGGCTAGCGGGTACTGAAGCTTTCTTT. The variable domain in full, with the rest retrieved from reference TRBV29-1 and TRBJ1-1, is SAVISQKPSRDICQRGTSLTIQCQVDSQVTMMFWYRQQPGQSLTLIATANQGSEATYESGFVIDKFPISRPNLTFSTLTVSNMSPEDSSIYLCSVSGGLAGTEAFFGQGTRLTVV.

The genes are TRBV15 and TRBJ2-3; D perhaps matches TRBD2 (7 bases). Germline assignment: CDR1 LNHNV and CDR2 YYDKDF (reference sequence). Trimming cost V 8 bases and J 2 bases, with 17 bases left between them. The CDR3 length is 15 residues. The CDR3 bases are TGTGCCACCTCGGGTGAGGGGGGGATCACAGATACGCAGTATTTT. The encoded protein is CATSGEGGITDTQYF.

The J gene is TRBJ1-5, the V gene TRBV18; a possible D gene is TRBD1 (5 bases). The CDR3 runs 16 residues. Germline V gene lookup returns CDR1 KGHSH and CDR2 LQKENI. Between the trimmed V and J ends, which lost 0 bases and 7 bases, there was a span of 16 bases. CDR3 in amino acids: CASSPPGQGDSQPQHF. The CDR3 DNA reads as TGTGCCAGCTCACCACCAGGGCAGGGCGATTCCCAGCCCCAGCATTTT.

J is TRBJ2-2 and V is TRBV19; D remains unclear. Trimming stripped 3 bases from V and 6 bases from J, with 14 bases between. The CDR3 is 15 amino acids. The germline gives CDR1 LNHDA, CDR2 SQIVND (reference sequence). The CDR3 protein is CASSIFVSGPGELFF. The CDR3 DNA sequence: TGTGCCAGTAGTATCTTCGTGTCGGGTCCCGGGGAGCTGTTTTTT.

This chain joins TRBV5-4 and TRBJ1-4, with a tentative D call TRBD1 (6 bases). V was shortened by 0 bases and J by 8 bases, with 14 bases between the two germline ends. Germline V gene lookup returns CDR1 SGHNT and CDR2 YYREEE (reference sequence). The CDR3 covers 15 residues. The CDR3 reads CASSLGPSGGEKLFF. The CDR3 region has the DNA TGTGCCAGCAGCTTGGGCCCCTCGGGGGGCGAAAAACTGTTTTTT.

This clone was observed a handful of times. The chain is built from TRBV6-1 and TRBJ1-6; possibly TRBD1 for D (6 bases). CDR1 and CDR2 (germline): MNHNS, SASEGT. This CDR3 contains 13 residues. V was shortened by 6 bases and J by 5 bases, with 8 bases between the two germline ends. CDR3 loop: CASRGQNNSPLHF. The CDR3 DNA is TGTGCCAGCAGAGGACAGAATAATTCACCCCTCCACTTT.

V and J are TRBV7-2 and TRBJ2-7, with 8 bases lining up with TRBD1. V shed 7 bases, J shed 5 bases, and the junction held 10 bases outside the gene matches. This CDR3 is 14 amino acids long. CDR1 and CDR2 from the germline V gene are SGHTA and FQGNSA. The CDR3 sequence is CASTPDRELHEQYF. The CDR3 DNA sequence: TGTGCCAGCACCCCGGACAGGGAACTCCACGAGCAGTACTTC.

The J gene is TRBJ1-4, the V gene TRBV2; D not resolved. This CDR3 has 13 residues. Trimming removed 8 bases from V and 4 bases from J, with 11 bases in between. CDR1 is SNHLY, CDR2 FYNNEI, per germline. CDR3 DNA sequence: TGTGCCAGCGTGGAGGTCTATAATGAAAAACTGTTTTTT. Amino acids: CASVEVYNEKLFF.

This chain joins TRBV5-8 and TRBJ1-2; a weak D match, TRBD1 (6 bases). The germline gives CDR1 SGHTS, CDR2 YDEGEE. V was trimmed by 1 base and J by 6 bases, leaving 28 bases between them. The CDR3 covers 19 residues. The CDR3, as DNA: TGTGCCAGCAGCTTGTTTCTTCGCGGGGCCGGGGGGCAGCAGGATGGCTACACCTTC. It encodes CASSLFLRGAGGQQDGYTF.